This TCR beta chain emerged from a study of post-analysis software for immune sequencing data. For the study at large: Progressive-relapsing, secondary progressive and relapsing-remitting multiple sclerosis were among the disease courses included. Overall study findings and caveats: Comparison with controls showed significantly lower normalized Chao1 diversity in multiple sclerosis patients. Compared with controls, patients had more of roughly five TRBV segments, including TRBV5-6, TRBV5-1 and TRBV20-1.

As concerns this clonotype: Its specificity is not known.

J gave up 2 bases and V 5 bases, and 11 bases lay outside the gene matches. This CDR3 contains 19 residues. TCR beta libraries were prepared from cDNA with unique molecular identifiers. TCRdb reanalysed the PCR reads using MiXCR and keeps one entry per CDR3 protein. This sample yields hundreds of thousands of distinct CDR3 sequences, of which 35% to 40% are seen a single time; approximately 4.6% belongs to the top ten. The sequence was obtained from a girl aged 10-17 years with multiple sclerosis. The gene calls are TRBV12-3 or TRBV12-4 and TRBJ2-3; 15 bases are shared with TRBD2. Sequencing was carried out using blood. CDR3 amino acids: CASSRTSGGGFRYTDTQYF. DNA of the CDR3: TGTGCCAGCAGTCGGACTAGCGGGGGGGGATTTCGCTACACAGATACGCAGTATTTT.